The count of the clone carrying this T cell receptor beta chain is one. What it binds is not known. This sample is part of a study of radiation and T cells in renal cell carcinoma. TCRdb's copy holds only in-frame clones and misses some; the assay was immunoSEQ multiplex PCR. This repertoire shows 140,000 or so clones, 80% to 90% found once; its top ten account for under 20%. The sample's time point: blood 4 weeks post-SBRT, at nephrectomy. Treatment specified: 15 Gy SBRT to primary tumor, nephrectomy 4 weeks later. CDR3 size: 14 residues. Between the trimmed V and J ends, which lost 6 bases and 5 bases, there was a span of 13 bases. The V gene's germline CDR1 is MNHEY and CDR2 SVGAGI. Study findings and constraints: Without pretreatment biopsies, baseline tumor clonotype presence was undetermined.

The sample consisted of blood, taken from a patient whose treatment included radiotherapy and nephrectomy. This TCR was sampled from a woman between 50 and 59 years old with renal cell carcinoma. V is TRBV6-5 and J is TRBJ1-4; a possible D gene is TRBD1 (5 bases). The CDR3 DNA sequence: TGTGCCAGCAGCCAGGGACGGCGGAATGAAAAACTGTTTTTT. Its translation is CASSQGRRNEKLFF.